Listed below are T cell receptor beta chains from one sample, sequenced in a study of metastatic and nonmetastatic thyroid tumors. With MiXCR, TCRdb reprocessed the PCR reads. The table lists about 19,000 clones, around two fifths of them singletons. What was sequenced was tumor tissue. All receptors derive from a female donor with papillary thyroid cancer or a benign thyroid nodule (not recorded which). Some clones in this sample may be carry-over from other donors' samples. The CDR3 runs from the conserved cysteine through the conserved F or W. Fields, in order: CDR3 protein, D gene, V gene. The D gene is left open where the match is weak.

cdr3_aa: CASSVEWGTLYNEQFF
d_call: .
v_call: TRBV9

cdr3_aa: CSAMTSGGVNEQFF
d_call: TRBD2
v_call: TRBV20-1

cdr3_aa: CASISVGSYEQYF
d_call: .
v_call: TRBV28

cdr3_aa: CSAREGGGSYEQYF
d_call: .
v_call: TRBV20-1

cdr3_aa: CASSLPLRQTQPQAFF
d_call: .
v_call: TRBV28

cdr3_aa: CASSKTGNYGYTF
d_call: .
v_call: TRBV7-9

cdr3_aa: CSAYKEDFYEQYF
d_call: .
v_call: TRBV20-1

cdr3_aa: CSARRGTGASRNEQFF
d_call: TRBD1
v_call: TRBV20-1

cdr3_aa: CASSPPPGRGQPQHF
d_call: .
v_call: TRBV18

cdr3_aa: CASSLTGGGEETQYF
d_call: TRBD2
v_call: TRBV5-1

cdr3_aa: CASSSQVSGANVLTF
d_call: .
v_call: TRBV7-9

cdr3_aa: CASSHILTGVYEQYF
d_call: TRBD1
v_call: TRBV4-3

cdr3_aa: CASRSSGPPNEQYF
d_call: TRBD2
v_call: TRBV28

cdr3_aa: CASSRTGGEPQHF
d_call: TRBD1
v_call: TRBV6-1

cdr3_aa: CASSYDLTGETYEQYF
d_call: TRBD1
v_call: TRBV6-2/TRBV6-3

cdr3_aa: CAWSAEEGGGYTF
d_call: .
v_call: TRBV30

cdr3_aa: CASSLVAESNTWELFF
d_call: .
v_call: TRBV11-2

cdr3_aa: CASNSPTSSSYNEQFF
d_call: TRBD2
v_call: TRBV28

cdr3_aa: CASSVSSGESSGNTIYF
d_call: .
v_call: TRBV9

cdr3_aa: CASSLKGDFYNEQFF
d_call: .
v_call: TRBV5-1

cdr3_aa: CASSHPGQGFSSYEQYF
d_call: TRBD1
v_call: TRBV11-1

cdr3_aa: CASSDSHGSYNEQFF
d_call: .
v_call: TRBV6-5

cdr3_aa: CASSSRTGFNEQFF
d_call: TRBD1
v_call: TRBV6-1

cdr3_aa: CASSLAADRYNEQFF
d_call: TRBD1
v_call: TRBV7-2

cdr3_aa: CASSALGLGANEQFF
d_call: .
v_call: TRBV11-2

cdr3_aa: CASIRGGGTDTQYF
d_call: .
v_call: TRBV5-5

cdr3_aa: CASSQGTGIYNEQFF
d_call: TRBD1
v_call: TRBV3-1

cdr3_aa: CSARRYSTNYGYTF
d_call: .
v_call: TRBV20-1

cdr3_aa: CASSLGGAGVLSDTQYF
d_call: TRBD2
v_call: TRBV11-2

cdr3_aa: CASSLGTSGRTDTQYF
d_call: TRBD2
v_call: TRBV5-1

cdr3_aa: CSAPLQGGRTGELFF
d_call: .
v_call: TRBV20-1

cdr3_aa: CASSTVYGYTF
d_call: .
v_call: TRBV28

cdr3_aa: CATSAGLAGGHFF
d_call: TRBD2
v_call: TRBV15

cdr3_aa: CASSLGNSGRDEQYF
d_call: TRBD2
v_call: TRBV18

cdr3_aa: CASSPVDRENTQYF
d_call: .
v_call: TRBV28

cdr3_aa: CSAREIAGAGEKLFF
d_call: .
v_call: TRBV20-1

cdr3_aa: CASSLDPRYEQYF
d_call: .
v_call: TRBV11-3

cdr3_aa: CATSRDPGNTIYF
d_call: .
v_call: TRBV15

cdr3_aa: CASSNGGYNNQPQHF
d_call: .
v_call: TRBV19

cdr3_aa: CASSEGSGDTDTQYF
d_call: .
v_call: TRBV4-2

cdr3_aa: CASSLEGLAGNNEQFF
d_call: TRBD2
v_call: TRBV5-1

cdr3_aa: CASNVEWGPSRTQYF
d_call: .
v_call: TRBV6-1

cdr3_aa: CAWRGLAGVNEQFF
d_call: TRBD2
v_call: TRBV30

cdr3_aa: CATSDWWDGAYEQYF
d_call: .
v_call: TRBV24-1

cdr3_aa: CASSPEGAYYEQYF
d_call: .
v_call: TRBV18

cdr3_aa: CSVEGQGGYEQYF
d_call: .
v_call: TRBV29-1

cdr3_aa: CASSLGLGKYEQYF
d_call: .
v_call: TRBV7-2

cdr3_aa: CASRYEQGAGEQYF
d_call: TRBD1
v_call: TRBV6-5

cdr3_aa: CSARGFGEGSGYTF
d_call: .
v_call: TRBV20-1

cdr3_aa: CASSWGPGEKLFF
d_call: .
v_call: TRBV5-1

cdr3_aa: CASSPTVGVTGELFF
d_call: .
v_call: TRBV12-3/TRBV12-4

cdr3_aa: CASSRDRGRNSPLHF
d_call: TRBD1
v_call: TRBV28

cdr3_aa: CASSVTVNTEAFF
d_call: .
v_call: TRBV6-4

cdr3_aa: CASSPRVGNSPLHF
d_call: .
v_call: TRBV3-1

cdr3_aa: CASSLFLASNEQFF
d_call: .
v_call: TRBV12-3/TRBV12-4

cdr3_aa: CASSLTGDPYGYTF
d_call: .
v_call: TRBV28

cdr3_aa: CASSYSGPSNYGYTF
d_call: .
v_call: TRBV6-6

cdr3_aa: CASRDGTVLGYTF
d_call: TRBD1
v_call: TRBV27

cdr3_aa: CASSPGGRPVYGYTF
d_call: TRBD1
v_call: TRBV6-2/TRBV6-3